The 14 T cell receptor beta chains reported below all come from one sample, sequenced in a study of T cell responses to AZD1222 COVID-19 vaccine. Profiled with immunoSEQ multiplex PCR; TCRdb holds only in-frame clones, not every one. The sample has about 140,000 clones; less than 95% are singletons. Here the sequenced sample was peripheral blood, taken on day 0 of AZD1222 vaccination. The receptors originated from an adult in good health.

V usage is TRBV19 and J usage is TRBJ2-1; no reliable D call. This CDR3 comprises 13 residues. Deletions cut 5 bases from V and 8 bases from J, with 13 bases between. Germline CDR1 LNHDA, CDR2 SQIVND (reference sequence). CDR3 in amino acids: CASSPDPFYEQFF. The CDR3 DNA sequence: TGTGCCAGTAGTCCAGACCCATTTTATGAGCAGTTCTTC. The full variable domain, with the rest looked up from reference TRBV19 and TRBJ2-1, is DGGITQSPKYLFRKEGQNVTLSCEQNLNHDAMYWYRQDPGQGLRLIYYSQIVNDFQKGDIAEGYSVSREKKESFPLTVTSAQKNPTAFYLCASSPDPFYEQFFGPGTRLTVL.

V usage is TRBV6-4 and J usage is TRBJ2-2, with 11 bases that match TRBD2. Looked up from germline, CDR1 is MRHNA and CDR2 is SNTAGT. This CDR3 has 15 residues. With 7 bases clipped from V and 4 bases from J, the junction kept 5 bases outside the gene matches. The CDR3 coding sequence is TGTGCCAGCAAACTAGCGGGAGTTTGCACCGGGGAGCTGTTTTTT. It is translated as CASKLAGVCTGELFF.

The chain uses TRBV6-2 or TRBV6-3 and TRBJ1-2; D remains unclear. The CDR3 is 15 amino acids. The V and J ends lost 0 bases and 5 bases respectively, with 13 bases between them. Germline CDR1 and CDR2: MNHEY and SVGEGT. CDR3 in DNA: TGTGCCAGCAGTTACTCGGAAAATCTTCTATATGGCTACACCTTC. Translating gives CASSYSENLLYGYTF.

The chain uses TRBV14 and TRBJ2-5, with D perhaps TRBD2 (6 bases). The CDR3 spans 16 residues. The germline gives CDR1 SGHDN, CDR2 FVKESK. The V gene lost 0 bases and the J gene lost 1 base, with 12 bases spanning the gap. The CDR3 region is CASSQDGGVSQETQYF. In DNA, the CDR3 is TGTGCCAGCAGCCAAGATGGAGGGGTGTCCCAAGAGACCCAGTACTTC.

The genes are TRBV5-1 and TRBJ1-4; 12 bases agree with TRBD1. Germline V gene data show CDR1 as SGHRS and CDR2 as YFSETQ. The CDR3 contains 15 residues. With V trimmed by 4 bases and J by 5 bases, 3 bases remained unmatched. The CDR3 nucleotides read TGCGCCAGCAGCCCTGGGACAGGGGGCAATGAAAAACTGTTTTTT. Translation gives CASSPGTGGNEKLFF.

The chain carries TRBV7-8 and TRBJ2-1, with TRBD2 identical over 11 bases. J gave up 8 bases and V 5 bases, and 11 bases lay outside the gene matches. Germline lookup yields CDR1 SGHVS and CDR2 FQNEAQ. CDR3 size: 16 residues. For the CDR3, the DNA is TGTGCCAGCAGCCCATTAGCGGGGGGGCTCCCCCATGAGCAGTTCTTC. It yields the protein CASSPLAGGLPHEQFF.

The CDR3 DNA reads TGCGCCAGCAGCTTGGGGGACAGGAGCCTCCAAGAGACCCAGTACTTC. Translated: CASSLGDRSLQETQYF. V is TRBV5-1 and J is TRBJ2-5; the match to TRBD1 covers 8 bases. The CDR3 spans 16 residues. Per germline, CDR1 SGHRS and CDR2 YFSETQ. V lost 0 bases and J lost 1; bases outside the gene matches: 5.

This clone showed up just once. The chain joins TRBV20-1 to TRBJ2-5; D is uncertain. Germline V gene data show CDR1 as DFQATT and CDR2 as SNEGSKA (reference sequence). Trimming took 6 bases from V and 2 from J, leaving 7 bases between them. CDR3 length: 11 amino acids. The CDR3 nucleotides are TGCAGTGCGCGACCACAAGAGACCCAGTACTTC. Translating it yields CSARPQETQYF.

Details on this clone: The CDR3 does not end in the conserved phenylalanine or tryptophan, so this is likely a read error. V gene TRBV3-1 (or the pseudogene TRBV3-2) combines with J gene TRBJ1-2; D call uncertain. CDR3 size: 13 residues. Germline V CDR1 and CDR2: LGHDT, YNNKEL (reference sequence). V gave up 4 bases and J gave up 8 bases, with 14 bases separating them. The CDR3 sequence is CASSPDPQVGYTL. DNA for the CDR3: TGTGCCAGCAGCCCAGATCCACAAGTGGGCTACACCCTC.

J is TRBJ2-5 and V is TRBV7-2, with D perhaps given as TRBD1 or TRBD2 (5 bases each). Germline assignment: CDR1 SGHTA and CDR2 FQGNSA. Trimming stripped 0 bases from V and 2 bases from J, with 25 bases between. This CDR3 has 20 residues. CDR3 protein: CASSLAPPRDPSTPQETQYF. DNA for the CDR3: TGTGCCAGCAGCTTAGCCCCTCCCAGGGACCCCTCAACACCTCAAGAGACCCAGTACTTC.

The chain links TRBV4-3 to TRBJ1-6; D possibly corresponds to TRBD1 (5 bases). From germline, CDR1 is LGHNA and CDR2 YSLEER. CDR3 length: 13 residues. V lost 0 bases, J lost 13 bases, and 10 bases lay in between. The CDR3 DNA reads as TGCGCCAGCAGCCAAGATGGTCGGGGGCCCCTCCACTTT. Protein sequence: CASSQDGRGPLHF.

The gene calls are TRBV6-2 or TRBV6-3 and TRBJ1-5, with D perhaps matching TRBD1 (5 bases). This CDR3 has 17 residues. Looked up from germline, CDR1 is MNHEY and CDR2 is SVGEGT. Deletions cut 4 bases from V and 3 bases from J, with 19 bases between. The CDR3 sequence: CASSLGGRVDFNQPQHF. CDR3 sequence (DNA): TGTGCCAGCAGTTTAGGAGGCAGGGTGGACTTCAATCAGCCCCAGCATTTT.

The chain has TRBV19 and TRBJ2-1; 10 bases map to TRBD1. Germline loops: CDR1 LNHDA, CDR2 SQIVND (reference sequence). The length of the CDR3 is 12 residues. With V trimmed by 10 bases and J by 7 bases, 4 bases remained unmatched. The DNA for the CDR3 is TGTGCCACCCGGACAGGGGGGAATGAGCAGTTCTTC. It translates to CATRTGGNEQFF. Full variable domain (rest looked up from reference TRBV19 and TRBJ2-1): DGGITQSPKYLFRKEGQNVTLSCEQNLNHDAMYWYRQDPGQGLRLIYYSQIVNDFQKGDIAEGYSVSREKKESFPLTVTSAQKNPTAFYLCATRTGGNEQFFGPGTRLTVL.

The chain employs TRBV18 and TRBJ1-1; weak D call: TRBD1 (6 bases). V lost 3 bases to trimming and J lost 5 bases, with 13 bases between them. This CDR3 spans 14 amino acids. Germline CDR1 KGHSH, CDR2 LQKENI. This CDR3 is CASSPDGGRTEAFF. CDR3 nucleotide sequence: TGTGCCAGCTCACCCGACGGGGGGCGGACTGAAGCTTTCTTT.